Shown below are 4 T cell receptor beta chains from a single sample sequenced in a study of metastatic and nonmetastatic thyroid tumors. TCRdb re-processed the PCR reads through MiXCR. The data contain approximately 35,000 clones, about 20% of them singletons. All patients reached thyroid surgery having received no treatment beforehand. Source material: tumor tissue. Every receptor here comes from a male donor with papillary thyroid cancer or a benign thyroid nodule (not recorded which). Some clones in this sample may be carry-over from other donors' samples.

This clone appeared many times. This chain links TRBV19 with TRBJ2-7; D remains unclear. The CDR3 is made up of 15 amino acids. V was shortened by 3 bases and J by 5 bases, with 17 bases between the two germline ends. Germline V gene data show CDR1 as LNHDA and CDR2 as SQIVND (reference sequence). In DNA, the CDR3 is TGTGCCAGTAGTATTACTGTCGGGCCGTCCCACGAGCAGTACTTC. Translated: CASSITVGPSHEQYF.

This clone was picked up many times. V is TRBV30 and J is TRBJ1-2, with 9 bases lining up with TRBD1. The CDR3 covers 13 residues. The germline V gene encodes CDR1 GTSNPN and CDR2 SVGIG (reference sequence). The V and J ends lost 3 bases and 7 bases, in that order; junction bases with no gene match: 6. CDR3 bases: TGTGCCTGGAGCCAAGACAGGGGGTCTGGCTACACCTTC. As protein: CAWSQDRGSGYTF.

In its sample, this clone was seen many times. This CDR3 is also generated by other DNA sequences in the sample. The V gene is TRBV19, the J gene TRBJ2-3; D is perhaps TRBD1 (6 bases). Germline-derived CDR1 and CDR2 are LNHDA and SQIVND (reference sequence). The CDR3 length is 14 residues. The ends were cut back, 6 bases at V and 3 bases at J, with 13 bases in the middle. CDR3 DNA sequence: TGTGCCAGTAGGTTAGACAGGTGGACAGATACGCAGTATTTT. Protein product: CASRLDRWTDTQYF.

For the CDR3, the DNA is TGTGCCAGCAGCCCCGGAAAGGCGAAGTACGAGCAGTACTTC. As protein: CASSPGKAKYEQYF. The rearrangement joins TRBV7-2 to TRBJ2-7; D call uncertain. Germline loops: CDR1 SGHTA, CDR2 FQGNSA. This CDR3 has 14 residues. Trimming left V 5 bases short and J 4 bases short, with 15 bases between.